These 2 T cell receptor beta chains were all obtained from the same sample, sequenced in a study of CD8+ T cells in alopecia areata. Reverse transcribed after extraction, RNA yielded cDNA as the sequencing template. Generated by immunoSEQ multiplex PCR, the TCRdb table keeps only in-frame clones and is missing some. The table has about 150,000 clones, under 60% seen once. This material consisted of CD8+ T cells sorted from blood, taken at week 0. The origin of the receptors is a human donor with alopecia areata.

The chain joins TRBV4-3 to TRBJ2-1; TRBD2 agrees at 9 bases. This CDR3 has 15 residues. Looked up from germline, CDR1 is LGHNA and CDR2 is YSLEER. With 0 bases clipped from V and 9 bases from J, the junction kept 6 bases outside the gene matches. The CDR3 is CASSQDGRGGGEQFF. The CDR3 region has the DNA TGCGCCAGCAGCCAAGATGGGCGGGGGGGCGGTGAGCAGTTCTTC.

The chain joins TRBV4-3 to TRBJ2-1, with D unclear. Deletions cut 1 base from V and 6 bases from J, with 7 bases between. This CDR3 spans 13 amino acids. The germline CDR1 and CDR2 sequences are LGHNA and YSLEER. CDR3 coding DNA: TGCGCCAGCAGCCAAGTACAACTCAATGAGCAGTTCTTC. Its translation is CASSQVQLNEQFF.